The rows below give T cell receptor beta chains drawn from one sample of a study of blood T cell repertoires in COVID-19. Repertoires were generated with immunoSEQ multiplex PCR, while TCRdb's copy carries only in-frame clones and drops some. The table lists approximately 72,000 clones, more than 70% of them singletons. Sequencing used peripheral blood. The receptor source for this set is a woman aged 80 or older with active or convalescent COVID-19. Each CDR3 is given with its conserved first and last residue. Fields, in order: clone size, J gene, V gene, D gene, CDR3 DNA, CDR3 protein. The D gene is left open where the match is weak. Part of the rows lack a size; the others show once, few, many or a class for expanded clones.

NA TRBJ2-2 TRBV7-2 TRBD2 TGTGCCAGCACCTCCGAAGGGGACTACAACACCGGGGAGCTGTTTTTT CASTSEGDYNTGELFF
NA TRBJ2-2 TRBV5-1 NA TGCGCCAGCAGCTTGGAAACAGGGATAGGGGAGCTGTTTTTT CASSLETGIGELFF
NA TRBJ1-3 TRBV3-1/TRBV3-2 NA TGTGCCAGCAGCCAAGTCCGGTCGAACACCATATATTTT CASSQVRSNTIYF
NA TRBJ2-5 TRBV7-8 NA TGTGCCAGCAGCCTGAGCACAGCCGTCGCGGAGACCCAGTACTTC CASSLSTAVAETQYF
NA TRBJ2-6 TRBV15 NA TGTGCCACCCAGATCTCTGGGGCCAACGTCCTGACTTTC CATQISGANVLTF
once TRBJ1-3 TRBV5-6 NA TGTGCCAGCAGCTTGGGGCATCGGGAGTCTGGAAACACCATATATTTT CASSLGHRESGNTIYF
few TRBJ1-3 TRBV5-1 NA TGCGCCAGCAGCTTCGGTAGTTCTGGAAACACCATATATTTT CASSFGSSGNTIYF
few TRBJ1-2 TRBV30 TRBD1 TGTGCCTGGAGTCAGGGGGCACGGGGCTACACCTTC CAWSQGARGYTF
NA TRBJ2-1 TRBV25-1 TRBD1 TGTGCCAGCAGTGAATACGGCCAGGGGGTCTACAATGAGCAGTTCTTC CASSEYGQGVYNEQFF
NA TRBJ2-7 TRBV7-2 NA TGTGCCAGCAGCTCCTATGGACCGACGGGGTACGAGCAGTACTTC CASSSYGPTGYEQYF
NA TRBJ1-2 TRBV6-6 TRBD1 TGTGCCAGCAGTCTCCGACAGGGGGTCTATGGCTACACCTTC CASSLRQGVYGYTF
NA TRBJ1-4 TRBV30 NA TGTGCCTGGAGGGTCGGGACACATGAAAAACTGTTTTTT CAWRVGTHEKLFF
few TRBJ2-3 TRBV6-5 TRBD1 TGTGCCAGCAGTCCTCGGACAGGTTTAACAGATACGCAGTATTTT CASSPRTGLTDTQYF
once TRBJ2-3 TRBV14 NA TGTGCCAGCAGCCAAGGGGCCAGACCTTACACAGATACGCAGTATTTT CASSQGARPYTDTQYF
few TRBJ1-2 TRBV10-3 NA TGTGCCATCAGTGAAGCAGGCGCAGGGGGCTACACCTTC CAISEAGAGGYTF
NA TRBJ2-2 TRBV15 TRBD1 TGTGCCACCAGCAGAGGTGTGTCCGGCAGGGGGACCGGGGAGCTGTTTTTT CATSRGVSGRGTGELFF
few TRBJ1-5 TRBV21-1 NA TGTGCCAGCAGCAAAGCCAGGACATTCACCGACAATCAGCCCCAGCATTTT CASSKARTFTDNQPQHF
once TRBJ1-2 TRBV5-6 NA TGTGCCAGCAGCTTCACAGGCCGAGGCCCCCGTGGCTACACCTTC CASSFTGRGPRGYTF
NA TRBJ2-1 TRBV10-3 NA TGTGCCATCAGGTGGGCGGGGGCCGGCTTAGGAGAGCAGTTCTTC CAIRWAGAGLGEQFF